The 20 T cell receptor beta chains below come from one sample, sequenced in a study of radiation and T cells in renal cell carcinoma. The method was immunoSEQ multiplex PCR; TCRdb's version includes in-frame clones alone and lacks a portion of them. The repertoire consists of tens of thousands of clones, with roughly 80% occurring once and the leading ten covering 31%. The sample's time point: blood 2 weeks post-SBRT. Noted treatment: 15 Gy SBRT to primary tumor, nephrectomy 4 weeks later. Material: blood, obtained from a patient whose treatment included radiotherapy and nephrectomy. These receptors were obtained from a man in his sixties with renal cell carcinoma.

The chain employs TRBV9 and TRBJ2-7, with TRBD1 matching over 8 bases. The germline V gene has CDR1 SGDLS and CDR2 YYNGEE. The CDR3 has 15 amino acids. V lost 4 bases to trimming and J lost 3 bases; unmatched junction nucleotides: 9. The chain's CDR3 is CASSPRSGTGYEQYF. The CDR3 DNA sequence: TGTGCCAGCAGCCCCCGTTCCGGGACAGGCTACGAGCAGTACTTC.

The table lists this clone with a few counts. The V and J genes are TRBV6-5 and TRBJ1-6; a possible D gene is TRBD1 (5 bases). With 2 bases removed from V and 10 bases from J, the gap between germline ends came to 18 bases. The CDR3 totals 16 residues. The germline gives CDR1 MNHEY, CDR2 SVGAGI. This CDR3 reads CASSYDGGRFGSPLHF. The CDR3 DNA sequence: TGTGCCAGCAGTTACGATGGGGGGAGGTTTGGATCACCCCTCCACTTT.

This clone has just one count. The chain joins TRBV7-9 to TRBJ2-7, with D possibly TRBD1 on 5 matching bases. Per germline, CDR1 SEHNR and CDR2 FQNEAQ (reference sequence). Trimming took off 5 bases at V and 5 bases at J, with 22 bases between the two ends. The length of the CDR3 is 16 residues. The CDR3 DNA sequence: TGTGCCAGCAGCCCCAGATGGCAGGGAAGGATGAACGAGCAGTACTTC. It translates to CASSPRWQGRMNEQYF.

This clone ranks as medium-sized. V gene TRBV30 combines with J gene TRBJ2-3; possibly TRBD2 for D (5 bases). Germline V gene data show CDR1 as GTSNPN and CDR2 as SVGIG (reference sequence). This CDR3 has 14 residues. V lost 6 bases, J lost 7 bases, and 20 bases lay in between. This chain's CDR3 is CACGAEPALYTQYF. In DNA, the CDR3 is TGTGCCTGCGGAGCGGAGCCGGCTTTGTATACGCAGTATTTT.

The chain links TRBV7-2 to TRBJ2-2; tentatively, D is TRBD1 or TRBD2 (7 bases each). Trimming stripped 5 bases from V and 7 bases from J, with 14 bases between. CDR3 length equals 14 residues. CDR1 SGHTA and CDR2 FQGNSA come from the germline V gene. The CDR3 DNA sequence: TGTGCCAGCAGCCCAGCGGGACAGATCGGGGAGCTGTTTTTT. Protein product: CASSPAGQIGELFF.

V and J are TRBV5-5 and TRBJ2-1; the D is unclear. This CDR3 contains 15 residues. Germline V gives CDR1 SGHKS, CDR2 YYEKEE (reference sequence). Trimming took off 1 base at V and 5 bases at J, with 13 bases between the two ends. CDR3 coding DNA: TGTGCCAGCAGCTTGTTTGGGGTAGGCGACAATGAGCAGTTCTTC. Residues: CASSLFGVGDNEQFF.

This clone was seen once. The rearrangement links TRBV6-1 to TRBJ1-1, with no clear D. Germline CDR1 is MNHNS and CDR2 is SASEGT. This CDR3 is built from 17 residues. Trimming left V 2 bases short and J 4 bases short, with 20 bases between. Here the CDR3 reads CASSEHPLRDYGTEAFF. The CDR3 region has the DNA TGTGCCAGCAGTGAACATCCCTTGCGGGATTACGGCACTGAAGCTTTCTTT.

The DNA for the CDR3 is TGTGCCAGCAGCTTAGGCTACAGGGATGACTATGGCTACACCTTC. Translation: CASSLGYRDDYGYTF. The V call is TRBV11-2, the J call TRBJ1-2, with D maybe TRBD1 (6 bases). V was pared by 1 base and J by 3 bases, with 12 bases between. CDR3 length equals 15 residues. Looked up from germline, CDR1 is SGHAT and CDR2 is FQNNGV.

This clone appeared a few times. This chain connects TRBV11-2 to TRBJ2-2, with no clear D. V gave up 1 base and J gave up 7 bases, with 4 bases separating them. The CDR3 length is 12 residues. Germline V gene sequence: CDR1 SGHAT, CDR2 FQNNGV. The CDR3 DNA follows: TGTGCCAGCAGCTTAGGTTTCGGGGAGCTGTTTTTT. Translated, it gives CASSLGFGELFF.

In this sample, this clone turned up a few times. The V call is TRBV5-1, the J call TRBJ2-7; weak D call: TRBD1 (5 bases). The CDR3 totals 15 residues. The germline V gene has CDR1 SGHRS and CDR2 YFSETQ. The V end lost 0 bases, the J end lost 1 base, and 11 bases lay between the germline ends. The CDR3 loop is CASSLAMGLSYEQYF. For the CDR3, the DNA is TGCGCCAGCAGCTTGGCGATGGGGCTTTCCTACGAGCAGTACTTC. The full variable domain, rest sourced from reference TRBV5-1 and TRBJ2-7, is KAGVTQTPRYLIKTRGQQVTLSCSPISGHRSVSWYQQTPGQGLQFLFEYFSETQRNKGNFPGRFSGRQFSNSRSEMNVSTLELGDSALYLCASSLAMGLSYEQYFGPGTRLTVT.

This sequence joins TRBV5-1 and TRBJ2-7, with D unresolved. The germline V gene encodes CDR1 SGHRS and CDR2 YFSETQ. This CDR3 comprises 13 residues. V was clipped by 4 bases and J by 4 bases, with 12 bases between them. CDR3 residues: CASSPADRYEQYF. The DNA of the CDR3 is TGCGCCAGCAGCCCCGCGGATCGGTACGAGCAGTACTTC.

This clone was found a few times. The chain has TRBV29-1 and TRBJ2-1; D is unclear. Germline lookup yields CDR1 SQVTM and CDR2 ANQGSEA. CDR3 length equals 10 residues. With 4 bases removed from V and 4 bases from J, the gap between germline ends came to 2 bases. The CDR3 region is CSVGYNEQFF. The CDR3 DNA follows: TGCAGCGTTGGTTACAATGAGCAGTTCTTC.

This sequence joins TRBV5-4 and TRBJ2-5; 8 nucleotides match TRBD2. The CDR3 contains 14 residues. The germline V gene encodes CDR1 SGHNT and CDR2 YYREEE (reference sequence). V lost 2 bases, J lost 2 bases, and 2 bases stayed unmatched. The CDR3 DNA reads TGTGCCAGCAGCTTAGCGGGAGTTCAAGAGACCCAGTACTTC. It specifies CASSLAGVQETQYF.

In regard to this clone: Other DNA sequences in the same sample also yield this CDR3. The rearrangement links TRBV5-1 to TRBJ2-1; D is ambiguous. Germline-derived CDR1 and CDR2 are SGHRS and YFSETQ. The length of the CDR3 is 15 residues. V lost 0 bases, J lost 0 bases, and 7 bases lay in between. The CDR3 protein is CASSLVVGSYNEQFF. The CDR3 region has the DNA TGCGCCAGCAGCTTGGTAGTAGGCTCCTACAATGAGCAGTTCTTC.

This clone was seen a single time. Mismatch with germline at one junction end may stem from a read error. Other DNA sequences in this specimen translate into the identical CDR3. The chain is built from TRBV6-1 and TRBJ2-7, with 7 bases that match TRBD2. Germline CDR1 reads MNHNS; CDR2 reads SASEGT. CDR3 length: 13 amino acids. The CDR3: CASSVGTNYEQYF. DNA for the CDR3: TGCGCCAGCAGTGTCGGGACTAACTACGAGCAGTACTTC.

V usage is TRBV7-2 and J usage is TRBJ2-1; 8 bases fit TRBD2. Unmatched junction bases numbered 9, after V lost 4 bases and J lost 7 bases. This CDR3 region has 15 residues. The germline gives CDR1 SGHTA, CDR2 FQGNSA. CDR3: CASSWGLVLANEQFF. The CDR3 DNA follows: TGTGCCAGCAGCTGGGGACTAGTTCTGGCAAATGAGCAGTTCTTC.

The rearrangement joins TRBV7-9 to TRBJ1-2; D is unresolved. The CDR3 is made up of 14 amino acids. The germline CDR1 and CDR2 sequences are SEHNR and FQNEAQ (reference sequence). With 1 base removed from V and 8 bases from J, the gap between germline ends came to 14 bases. The DNA of the CDR3 is TGTGCCAGCAGCTTAGGGCAGCTCTTAGGGGGCTACACCTTC. It translates to CASSLGQLLGGYTF.

The sample holds one count of this clone. This chain links TRBV27 with TRBJ1-2; D gene uncertain. V gave up 2 bases and J gave up 4 bases, with 11 bases separating them. Germline CDR1 is MNHEY and CDR2 is SMNVEV (reference sequence). The CDR3 spans 14 residues. The CDR3 DNA reads TGTGCCAGCAGTTTAAGGACGGGCGGCTATGGCTACACCTTC. Its protein product is CASSLRTGGYGYTF.

The rearrangement joins TRBV25-1 to TRBJ1-2; no clear D. This CDR3 comprises 18 residues. Trimming shortened V by 6 bases and J by 5 bases, and 28 bases separated the two germline ends. Germline V gene lookup returns CDR1 MGHDK and CDR2 SYGVNS. The CDR3 reads CASSKSPRGGLSPYGYTF. In DNA form, the CDR3 reads TGTGCCAGCAGCAAATCCCCTCGGGGAGGGTTATCCCCTTATGGCTACACCTTC.

The rearrangement links TRBV6-5 to TRBJ2-1; 9 nucleotides match TRBD2. The CDR3 runs to 16 residues. J gave up 6 bases and V 4 bases, and 10 bases lay outside the gene matches. Germline V lookup: CDR1 MNHEY, CDR2 SVGAGI. This CDR3 reads CASSSPAGGPRNEQFF. The CDR3 region has the DNA TGTGCCAGCAGTTCCCCTGCGGGAGGGCCGCGCAATGAGCAGTTCTTC.